These T cell receptor beta chains were read from a single sample in a study of CD8+ T cells in alopecia areata. The protocol was immunoSEQ multiplex PCR, while the TCRdb copy is restricted to in-frame clones and leaves out a portion. In the table there are 90,000 to 150,000 clones, 53% of which are singletons. The input for sequencing was CD4+ T cells sorted from blood, taken at week 4, from a patient treated with tofacitinib. The receptors shown here come from a human donor with alopecia areata. Both conserved end residues are part of each CDR3. The D gene is left open where the match is weak. Size tells how often a clone was seen (once, few, many) or the class of an expanded clone, and some rows leave it out.

D,size,J,V,DNA,CDR3
NA,NA,TRBJ1-1,TRBV30,TGTGCCTGGTCAGTGGGCATTAACACTGAAGCTTTCTTT,CAWSVGINTEAFF
NA,NA,TRBJ2-7,TRBV6-6,TGTGCCAGCAGCCCGGACTTCCTACGGTCCTACGAGCAGTACTTC,CASSPDFLRSYEQYF
TRBD1,NA,TRBJ2-3,TRBV29-1,TGCAGCGTCTTGGTACAGGGGCCTCAAGATACGCAGTATTTT,CSVLVQGPQDTQYF
NA,NA,TRBJ1-1,TRBV5-6,TGTGCCAGCAGCTTGCCGACGGGGGCCGGAGCTTTCTTT,CASSLPTGAGAFF
TRBD1,NA,TRBJ2-7,TRBV29-1,TGCAGCGTCCGACAGGGGCCATCCTACGAGCAGTACTTC,CSVRQGPSYEQYF
NA,NA,TRBJ1-3,TRBV25-1,TGTGCCAGCACCCCCCCGACTGGAGGAAACACCATATATTTT,CASTPPTGGNTIYF
NA,NA,TRBJ1-4,TRBV7-2,TGTGCCAGCAGCTTAGCTAGGCTGACGGTGAATGAAAAACTGTTTTTT,CASSLARLTVNEKLFF
NA,few,TRBJ2-1,TRBV19,TGTGCCAGTAGTATTAAGCGGTCATACAATGAGCAGTTCTTC,CASSIKRSYNEQFF
TRBD1,few,TRBJ1-2,TRBV6-5,TGTGCCAGCAGTTACTCGGGACAGGCTTATGGCTACACCTTC,CASSYSGQAYGYTF
TRBD2,few,TRBJ2-3,TRBV5-4,TGTGCCAGCAGCCGTTTAGCGGGGGGGGTCACAGATACGCAGTATTTT,CASSRLAGGVTDTQYF
NA,few,TRBJ2-7,TRBV29-1,TGCAGCGTTGGATACGGCTCCTACGAGCAGTACTTC,CSVGYGSYEQYF
NA,few,TRBJ1-2,TRBV29-1,TGCAGCGTTGAGACGTCCACCTTC,CSVETSTF
NA,NA,TRBJ1-1,TRBV29-1,TGCAGCGTTGCGTTAAAAATGAACACTGAAGCTTTCTTT,CSVALKMNTEAFF
NA,NA,TRBJ2-5,TRBV29-1,TGCAGCTTCTCGCACCTCGGGGAGACCCAGTACTTC,CSFSHLGETQYF
NA,many,TRBJ1-6,TRBV14,TGTGCCAGCAGCCAAGGGACGGCCTGGGCGCCCCTCCACTTT,CASSQGTAWAPLHF
NA,few,TRBJ1-1,TRBV5-1,TGCGCCAGCAGGATACTGGGGGGGCAAGGGAACACTGAAGCTTTCTTT,CASRILGGQGNTEAFF
TRBD2,NA,TRBJ2-3,TRBV15,TGTGCCACCAGCAGAGAGACTAGCGCAGATACGCAGTATTTT,CATSRETSADTQYF
NA,NA,TRBJ1-1,TRBV30,TGTGCCTGGAGGAGGACTTCCCCGGACACTGAAGCTTTCTTT,CAWRRTSPDTEAFF
NA,NA,TRBJ2-2,TRBV29-1,TGCAGCACGACGGGGAACACCGGGGAGCTGTTTTTT,CSTTGNTGELFF
NA,NA,TRBJ1-5,TRBV6-5,TGTGCCAGCAGTACTGACAGGTTTCAGCCCCAGCATTTT,CASSTDRFQPQHF
NA,NA,TRBJ2-5,TRBV30,TGTGCCTGGAGTGCAGGGATGGAGACCCAGTACTTC,CAWSAGMETQYF
NA,NA,TRBJ2-2,TRBV4-1,TGCGCCAGCAGCCAAGGTCCCGTCGTCTTCGGGCAGCTGTTTTTC,CASSQGPVVFGQLFF
TRBD1,NA,TRBJ1-1,TRBV30,TGTGCCTTCAGGGGACAGGGGATGTCTGAAGCTTTCTTT,CAFRGQGMSEAFF
TRBD2,NA,TRBJ2-3,TRBV14,TGTGCCAGCAGCCGGGGACTAGCGGGAGCTCCGTATTTT,CASSRGLAGAPYF
NA,few,TRBJ2-1,TRBV23-1,TGCGCCAGCAGAGTCACCGTGTGGGACTACAATGAGCAGTTCTTC,CASRVTVWDYNEQFF
TRBD2,NA,TRBJ2-7,TRBV4-2,TGTGCCAGCAGCCAAGATCCCAGCGGGGGCCCCTACGAGCAGTACTTC,CASSQDPSGGPYEQYF